This TCR beta chain is drawn from a study of cytomegalovirus exposure and HLA in healthy donors. Study in general: The use of the same platform for the 95 to 150 validation repertoires and the approximately 690 first-cohort repertoires was reported by a later analysis.

With respect to this clone: Its target is not known.

V was cut by 0 bases and J by 4 bases, with 13 bases left in between. The CDR3 extends over 15 amino acids. Germline V gene data show CDR1 as SGHVS and CDR2 as FNYEAQ. Broader study findings: Reportedly, cytomegalovirus status was diagnosed with high sensitivity and specificity. 150 to 200 TCR beta chains were listed as cytomegalovirus-associated.

Clones were sequenced by immunoSEQ multiplex PCR, and TCRdb holds only the in-frame ones, with some missing. The sample comprises hundreds of thousands of clones, approximately 90% of which are singletons, and approximately 0.8% rests with the top ten. The chain couples TRBV7-6 to TRBJ2-7; D possibly corresponds to TRBD2 (5 bases). Sequenced: PBMCs. This sequence was found in a woman aged 18-29 years in good health and CMV-seronegative. CDR3: CASSLAPGEAYEQYF. The CDR3 nucleotides read TGTGCCAGCAGCTTAGCGCCCGGGGAAGCGTACGAGCAGTACTTC.